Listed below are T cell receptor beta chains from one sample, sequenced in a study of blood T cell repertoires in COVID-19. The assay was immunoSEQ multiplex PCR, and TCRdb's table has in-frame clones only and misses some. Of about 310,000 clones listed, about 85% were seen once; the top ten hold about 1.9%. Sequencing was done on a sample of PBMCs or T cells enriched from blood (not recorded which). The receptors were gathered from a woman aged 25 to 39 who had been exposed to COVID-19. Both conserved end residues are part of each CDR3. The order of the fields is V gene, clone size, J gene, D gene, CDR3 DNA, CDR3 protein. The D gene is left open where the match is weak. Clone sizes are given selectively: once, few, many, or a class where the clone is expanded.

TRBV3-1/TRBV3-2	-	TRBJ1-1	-	TGTGCCAGCAGTCAACCAACAGGACCGAACACTGAAGCTTTCTTT	CASSQPTGPNTEAFF
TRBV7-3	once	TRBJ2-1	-	TGTGCCAGCAGCTTATTCAGTAGCGGCTCGTACAATGAGCAGTTCTTC	CASSLFSSGSYNEQFF
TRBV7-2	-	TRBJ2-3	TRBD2	TGTGCCAGCAGCTTACTTAGCGGGAGGCCTGGGGATACGCAGTATTTT	CASSLLSGRPGDTQYF
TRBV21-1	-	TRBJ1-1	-	TGTGCCAGCAGCAGAAGGGGCTACACTGAAGCTTTCTTT	CASSRRGYTEAFF
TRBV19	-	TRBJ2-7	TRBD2	TGTGCCAGTAGTGCCAGACTAGCGGGAGCGTCCTACGAGCAGTACTTC	CASSARLAGASYEQYF
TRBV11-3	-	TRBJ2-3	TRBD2	TGTGCCAGCAGCATGGGGACTAGCGGGAGGCCATCCACAGATACGCAGTATTTT	CASSMGTSGRPSTDTQYF
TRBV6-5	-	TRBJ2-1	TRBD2	TGTGCCAGCAGGCCGCGGGGGGGGACCAATGAGCAGTTCTTC	CASRPRGGTNEQFF
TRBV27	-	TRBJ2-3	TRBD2	TGTGCCAGCAGTTTATCGACTAGCGGGAGGGGCACAGATACGCAGTATTTT	CASSLSTSGRGTDTQYF
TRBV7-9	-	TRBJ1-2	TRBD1	TGTGCCAGCAGCCCCCCGGGACAGGGACTATACCTCTATGGCTACACCTTC	CASSPPGQGLYLYGYTF
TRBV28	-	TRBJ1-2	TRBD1	TGTGCCAGCGGGTCGCAGGGGACAGGGATCTTTAACTATGGCTACACCTTC	CASGSQGTGIFNYGYTF
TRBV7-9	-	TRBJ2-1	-	TGTGCCAGCAGCGCCTCCTGGCATGAGCAGTTCTTC	CASSASWHEQFF
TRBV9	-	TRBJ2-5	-	TGTGCCAGCAGCGTAGAAGGGGGGGGTCGAGAGACCCAGTACTTC	CASSVEGGGRETQYF
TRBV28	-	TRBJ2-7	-	TGTGCCAGCAGTTCGGTCCTCCGGGACACTTTCGCCTACGAGCAGTACTTC	CASSSVLRDTFAYEQYF
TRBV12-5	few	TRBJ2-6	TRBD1	TGTGCTAGCGGGACAGGGGTAACGGGGGCCAACGTCCTGACTTTC	CASGTGVTGANVLTF
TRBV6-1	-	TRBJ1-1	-	TGTGCCAGCAGTGAACTTCGATCAGGTTACACTGAAGCTTTCTTT	CASSELRSGYTEAFF
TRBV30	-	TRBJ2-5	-	TGTGCCTGGAGCAACAGTGAAGAGACCCAGTACTTC	CAWSNSEETQYF
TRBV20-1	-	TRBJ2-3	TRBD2	TGCAGTGCTAGTCCCCTAGCGGGAGGGGGTTCTTCGACAGATACGCAGTATTTT	CSASPLAGGGSSTDTQYF
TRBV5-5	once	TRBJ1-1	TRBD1	TGTGCCAGCAGCTTCCTCACTTCGACAGGGGGCGCTGAAGCTTTCTTT	CASSFLTSTGGAEAFF
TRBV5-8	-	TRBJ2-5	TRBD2	TGTGCCAGCACCCCGAGGCTAGCGGGGGGAAAAGAGACCCAGTACTTC	CASTPRLAGGKETQYF
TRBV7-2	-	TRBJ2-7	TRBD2	TGTGCCAGCAGCTTAGATTCGAGCGGGGCGTCCTACGAGCAGTACTTC	CASSLDSSGASYEQYF
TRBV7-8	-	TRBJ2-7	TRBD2	TGTGCCAGCAGCACGGGGACTAGCGGGGGGCCCTTATCCTACGAGCAGTACTTC	CASSTGTSGGPLSYEQYF
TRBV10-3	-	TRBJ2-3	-	TGTGCCGGACGAGGGACTTTACCCACAGATACGCAGTATTTT	CAGRGTLPTDTQYF
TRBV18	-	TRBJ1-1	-	TGTGCCAGCTCACCTGGAGATGGGGCTTTCTTT	CASSPGDGAFF
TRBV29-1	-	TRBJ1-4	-	TGCAGCGTTGAAGATAAGGGAGGGAGAGACGAAAAACTGTTTTTT	CSVEDKGGRDEKLFF
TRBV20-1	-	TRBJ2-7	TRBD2	TGCAGTGCTCGTGGACTAGCGGGAGGCCACGAGCAGTACTTC	CSARGLAGGHEQYF
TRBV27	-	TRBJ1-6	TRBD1	TGTGCCAGCAGTGGGGGCAGGGGGACCAATTCACCCCTCCACTTT	CASSGGRGTNSPLHF
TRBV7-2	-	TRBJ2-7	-	TGTGCCAGCAGCGTACCAGGGATCTCCTACGAGCAGTACTTC	CASSVPGISYEQYF
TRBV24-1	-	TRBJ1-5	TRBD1	TGTGCCACCAGTGACCCCGGGACAGGGGGGAACCAGCCCCAGCATTTT	CATSDPGTGGNQPQHF
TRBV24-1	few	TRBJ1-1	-	TGTGCCACCAGTGGTAAGAAAGAGGGCTACACTGAAGCTTTCTTT	CATSGKKEGYTEAFF
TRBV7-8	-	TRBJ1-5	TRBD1	TGTGCCAGCAGCTTACAGGGGGTTTCCAATCAGCCCCAGCATTTT	CASSLQGVSNQPQHF
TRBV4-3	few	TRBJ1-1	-	TGCGCCAGCAGCCAAGTAGGGGGTGAAGCTTTCTTT	CASSQVGGEAFF
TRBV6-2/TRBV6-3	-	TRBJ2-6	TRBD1	TGTGCCAGCAGTTATGACCGGGACAGACCCTCTGGGGCCAACGTCCTGACTTTC	CASSYDRDRPSGANVLTF
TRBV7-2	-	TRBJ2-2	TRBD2	TGTGCCAGCAGCCGTAGCGGGGTACGGGGCGGGGAGCTGTTTTTT	CASSRSGVRGGELFF
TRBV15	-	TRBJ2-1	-	TGTGCCACCAGCAGAGAAGCGGACAATGAGCAGTTCTTC	CATSREADNEQFF
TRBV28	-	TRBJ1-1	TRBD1	TGTGCCAGCAGCCTGACAGGGGGCCCTAACACTGAAGCTTTCTTT	CASSLTGGPNTEAFF
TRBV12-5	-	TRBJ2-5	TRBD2	TGTGCTAGTGGTTTGGGATCTAGCGGCCAAGAGACCCAGTACTTC	CASGLGSSGQETQYF
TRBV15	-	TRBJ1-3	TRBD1	TGTGCCACCAGCACTTCTCTACGACAGGGAATCTCTGGAAACACCATATATTTT	CATSTSLRQGISGNTIYF
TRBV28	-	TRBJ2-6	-	TGTGCCAGCAGCCCTATGGCGGCTGGGGCCAACGTCCTGACTTTC	CASSPMAAGANVLTF
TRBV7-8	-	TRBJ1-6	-	TGTGCCAGCAACCAAGATGCCTGGCAGGGCGCCAATAATTCACCCCTCCACTTT	CASNQDAWQGANNSPLHF
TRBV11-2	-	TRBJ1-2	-	TGTGCCAGCAGCTTAGAGCCCCAGGGCGGCTACACCTTC	CASSLEPQGGYTF
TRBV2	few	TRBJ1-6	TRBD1	TGTGCCAGCATCCAAACGGACAGGGCTGGCAATTCACCCCTCCACTTT	CASIQTDRAGNSPLHF
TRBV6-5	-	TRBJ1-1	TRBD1	TGTGCCACCCGACAGGGCGCGAACACTGAAGCTTTCTTT	CATRQGANTEAFF
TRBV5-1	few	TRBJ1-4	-	TGCGCCAGCAGCTCAGAGCTTGGCGGAAAACTGTTTTTT	CASSSELGGKLFF
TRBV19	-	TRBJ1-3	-	TGTGCCAGTAGTATTATGGCAAGGAGCTCTGGAAACACCATATATTTT	CASSIMARSSGNTIYF
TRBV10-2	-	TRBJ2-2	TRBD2	TGCGCCACCCGCCGAGCGGCGGGAGAAGCCGGGGAGCTGTTTTTT	CATRRAAGEAGELFF
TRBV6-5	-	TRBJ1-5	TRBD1	TGTGCCAGCAGTTCACTACAGGGGATAGGCAATCAGCCCCAGCATTTT	CASSSLQGIGNQPQHF
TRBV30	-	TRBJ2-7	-	TGTGCCTGGAGTGTATATGAGCCCGAGCAGTACTTC	CAWSVYEPEQYF
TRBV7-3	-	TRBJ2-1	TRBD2	TGTGCCAGCAGCTTATCGACTAGCGGGGGTTACAATGAGCAGTTCTTC	CASSLSTSGGYNEQFF
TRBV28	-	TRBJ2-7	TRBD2	TGTGCCAGCACACCCCACGCGTCTAGCGGGAGCTCCTACGAGCAGTACTTC	CASTPHASSGSSYEQYF
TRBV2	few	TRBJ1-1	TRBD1	TGTGCCAGCTCCATGGACAGGGAAGCTTTCTTT	CASSMDREAFF
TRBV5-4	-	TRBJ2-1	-	TGTGCCAGCAGCTTGTCCCGGGGCTCCTACAATGAGCAGTTCTTC	CASSLSRGSYNEQFF
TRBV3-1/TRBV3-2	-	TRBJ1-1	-	TGTGCCAGCAGCCGCCGGCAGGGCACTGAAGCTTTCTTT	CASSRRQGTEAFF
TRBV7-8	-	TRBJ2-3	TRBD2	TGTGCCAGCAGCTTAGGGGCTAGCGGGAGCACAGATACGCAGTATTTT	CASSLGASGSTDTQYF
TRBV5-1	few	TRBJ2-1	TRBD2	TGCGCCAGCAGCCCGGCGGGAGGGTCCTACAATGAGCAGTTCTTC	CASSPAGGSYNEQFF